These 32 T cell receptor beta chains were all obtained from the same sample, sequenced in a study of patients and donors after allogeneic stem cell transplantation. TCRdb called the RT-PCR reads again in MiXCR, with one record for every CDR3 protein. The sample comprises 20,000 to 30,000 distinct CDR3 sequences, less than 45% of which are singletons, and roughly three quarters rests with the top ten. The specimen was blood, either unsorted or a sorted T cell fraction (not recorded which). The receptors originated from a human donor who was either an allogeneic HSCT recipient or a stem cell or donor lymphocyte infusion donor (not recorded which). It is not recorded whose cells these are; they may come from a transplant donor.

This clonotype was counted ten times or more. The chain employs TRBV12-3 or TRBV12-4 and TRBJ1-5; TRBD1 might be the D (6 bases). V lost 4 bases to trimming and J lost 3 bases, with 7 bases between them. This CDR3 comprises 13 residues. DNA for the CDR3: TGTGCCAGCAGTTGGACAGACAATCAGCCCCAGCATTTT. This translates into CASSWTDNQPQHF.

The V and J genes are TRBV6-5 and TRBJ2-2, with TRBD2 matching over 12 bases. CDR3 length: 19 residues. Germline trimming cut 7 bases from V and 0 bases from J; bases unmatched to any gene: 12. Germline V gene sequence: CDR1 MNHEY, CDR2 SVGAGI. The CDR3 region has the DNA TGTGCCAGCACTCGCTCGGGACTAGCGGGTCCTGCGAACACCGGGGAGCTGTTTTTT. This codes for CASTRSGLAGPANTGELFF.

The chain recombines TRBV9 with TRBJ2-5; 10 bases line up with TRBD2. The CDR3 length is 15 residues. The germline V gene has CDR1 SGDLS and CDR2 YYNGEE. Germline trimming cut 0 bases from V and 5 bases from J; bases unmatched to any gene: 4. The CDR3 spells CASSVGLAGAETQYF. In DNA, the CDR3 is TGTGCCAGCAGCGTAGGTCTAGCGGGGGCTGAGACCCAGTACTTC.

The chain uses TRBV11-2 and TRBJ1-2; 7 bases fit TRBD1. The CDR3 totals 15 residues. V lost 5 bases to trimming and J lost 4 bases; unmatched junction nucleotides: 10. Germline values: CDR1 SGHAT, CDR2 FQNNGV. The CDR3 loop is CASSTPGQRIYGYTF. Here the CDR3 DNA reads TGTGCCAGCAGCACTCCGGGACAGAGAATCTATGGCTACACCTTC.

This clonotype was observed many times. This rearrangement joins TRBV12-3 or TRBV12-4 to TRBJ1-3; 8 bases are shared with TRBD1. The CDR3 is 15 residues long. V was pared by 6 bases and J by 2 bases, with 6 bases of the junction left unmatched. The CDR3 region has the DNA TGTGCCAGCAGGGAAACAGGGGGGGCTGGAAACACCATATATTTT. Translation gives CASRETGGAGNTIYF.

This clonotype was counted between two and nine times. The rearrangement links TRBV12-3 or TRBV12-4 to TRBJ1-5, with 8 bases lining up with TRBD1. This CDR3 comprises 15 residues. With V trimmed by 6 bases and J by 1 base, 5 bases remained unmatched. CDR3 DNA sequence: TGTGCCAGCAGACGGACAGGGAACAGCAATCAGCCCCAGCATTTT. This translates into CASRRTGNSNQPQHF.

The chain uses TRBV20-1 and TRBJ1-5; 7 nucleotides match TRBD1. The germline gives CDR1 DFQATT, CDR2 SNEGSKA (reference sequence). V lost 3 bases to trimming and J lost 1 base; unmatched junction nucleotides: 6. The CDR3 has 15 amino acids. The chain's CDR3 is CSASVATGSNQPQHF. CDR3 DNA: TGCAGTGCTAGTGTTGCGACAGGGAGCAATCAGCCCCAGCATTTT.

The chain recombines TRBV11-2 with TRBJ2-1; 8 bases agree with TRBD1. CDR1 and CDR2 (germline): SGHAT, FQNNGV. This CDR3 is built from 14 residues. Trimming removed 5 bases from V and 6 bases from J; junction bases left unmatched: 6. CDR3 amino acids: CASSRSTGGNEQFF. CDR3 DNA sequence: TGTGCCAGCAGCCGCTCCACAGGGGGCAATGAGCAGTTCTTC.

The V call is TRBV3-1, the J call TRBJ2-2; D remains ambiguous. This CDR3 spans 13 amino acids. The V gene's germline CDR1 is LGHDT and CDR2 YNNKEL (reference sequence). Trimming removed 4 bases from V and 4 bases from J, with 7 bases in between. CDR3 bases: TGTGCCAGCAGCCCTAGTACCACCGGGGAGCTGTTTTTT. It translates to CASSPSTTGELFF.

This clonotype was observed a handful of times. This chain links TRBV15 with TRBJ2-1; D remains ambiguous. Germline V lookup: CDR1 LNHNV, CDR2 YYDKDF (reference sequence). The CDR3 sequence is 16 residues long. The germline V and J ends were trimmed by 0 bases and 5 bases, with 14 bases remaining between them. CDR3 protein: CATSRDLRRNHNEQFF. In DNA, the CDR3 is TGTGCCACCAGCAGAGATCTAAGACGGAATCACAATGAGCAGTTCTTC.

This clonotype was picked up a small number of times. The gene calls are TRBV29-1 and TRBJ2-3; tentative D call: TRBD2 (6 bases). Germline V lookup: CDR1 SQVTM, CDR2 ANQGSEA. Trimming stripped 6 bases from V and 0 bases from J, with 13 bases between. The CDR3 totals 14 residues. CDR3 DNA sequence: TGCAGCGTGCGGGGATTGGCTAGCACAGATACGCAGTATTTT. Translation: CSVRGLASTDTQYF.

This chain uses TRBV29-1 with TRBJ2-7, with TRBD1 as a possible D gene (6 bases). Per the germline V gene, CDR1 is SQVTM and CDR2 is ANQGSEA. The V end was cut by 4 bases, the J end by 6 bases, with 22 bases between. This CDR3 has 15 amino acids. CDR3 DNA: TGCAGCGTTGCCATCGCCAGGACAGTTGGAGGCGAGCAGTACTTC. This sequence encodes CSVAIARTVGGEQYF.

V and J are TRBV29-1 and TRBJ2-2; maybe TRBD1 (6 bases). This CDR3 contains 14 residues. V shed 4 bases and J shed 1 base, with 10 bases lying between them. Germline V CDR1 and CDR2: SQVTM, ANQGSEA. The CDR3 DNA is TGCAGCGTTGCCGTCAGGGGGAACACCGGGGAGCTGTTTTTT. Its translation is CSVAVRGNTGELFF.

This clonotype was seen a handful of times. This sequence joins TRBV29-1 and TRBJ1-2, with unresolved D. The CDR3 is 13 residues long. Per the germline V gene, CDR1 is SQVTM and CDR2 is ANQGSEA. V was trimmed by 4 bases and J by 6 bases, leaving 15 bases between them. The chain's CDR3 is CSVGGGNFNGYTF. In nucleotides, the CDR3 is TGCAGCGTTGGTGGTGGAAATTTTAATGGCTACACCTTC.

The genes are TRBV20-1 and TRBJ2-1; perhaps TRBD2 as D (5 bases). Germline V gene sequence: CDR1 DFQATT, CDR2 SNEGSKA (reference sequence). The CDR3 covers 15 residues. The germline V and J ends were trimmed by 4 bases and 2 bases, with 15 bases remaining between them. The CDR3 coding sequence is TGCAGTGCTACCCGCCTGGAGGCCCCCTACAATGAGCAGTTCTTC. It yields the protein CSATRLEAPYNEQFF.

In this sample, this clonotype turned up a few times. The rearrangement links TRBV12-3 or TRBV12-4 to TRBJ1-5, with TRBD1 matching over 9 bases. The CDR3 runs to 14 residues. J lost 4 bases, V lost 6 bases, and 4 bases had no gene match. Here the CDR3 reads CASSLTGGNQPQHF. DNA for the CDR3: TGTGCCAGCAGCCTGACAGGGGGAAATCAGCCCCAGCATTTT.

The count of this clonotype is one. The chain is built from TRBV4-1 and TRBJ2-6; TRBD1 aligns across 7 bases. V trimming: 4 bases; J trimming: 2 bases; junction bases outside the gene matches: 2. This CDR3 spans 15 amino acids. Per the germline V gene, CDR1 is MGHRA and CDR2 is YSYEKL. CDR3 in amino acids: CASSPTGAGANVLTF. Written as DNA, the CDR3 is TGCGCCAGCAGCCCCACAGGGGCTGGGGCCAACGTCCTGACTTTC.

The V and J genes are TRBV12-5 and TRBJ1-2; the D gene is possibly TRBD1 (6 bases). The CDR3 sequence is 11 residues long. Germline values: CDR1 LGHNT, CDR2 FRNRAP. Trimming left V 9 bases short and J 7 bases short, with 12 bases between. The CDR3 nucleotides read TGTGCTAGAGGGGACATGCTTGGCTACACCTTC. Encoded protein: CARGDMLGYTF.

The rearrangement uses TRBV7-9 and TRBJ2-7; TRBD2 is a possible D gene (6 bases). V lost 0 bases, J lost 0 bases, and 12 bases lay in between. In germline, CDR1 is SEHNR, CDR2 FQNEAQ (reference sequence). The CDR3 is 16 amino acids. The CDR3 DNA reads TGTGCCAGCAGCTTAGCGTTCGGGGGAAGCTCCTACGAGCAGTACTTC. This codes for CASSLAFGGSSYEQYF.

CDR3 sequence reads: CASSYLGRAGDTQYF. The CDR3 DNA is TGTGCCAGCAGTTACCTCGGGAGGGCTGGAGATACGCAGTATTTT. The chain links TRBV6-5 to TRBJ2-3; TRBD2 matches 8 bases. This CDR3 has 15 amino acids. Trimming cost V 2 bases and J 5 bases; bases outside gene matches: 6. CDR1 and CDR2 from the germline V gene are MNHEY and SVGAGI.

CDR3 loop: CASSLRYNEQFF. The DNA of the CDR3 is TGCGCCAGCAGCTTGAGATACAATGAGCAGTTCTTC. The chain recombines TRBV5-1 with TRBJ2-1; D is undetermined. Trimming removed 1 base at V and 4 bases at J, with 3 bases between. The CDR3 loop spans 12 amino acids. CDR1 is SGHRS and CDR2 is YFSETQ in the germline V gene.

By share, this clonotype counts as medium-sized. This chain joins TRBV20-1 and TRBJ1-5; 9 nucleotides match TRBD1. The ends lost 4 bases at V and 1 base at J; junction bases unmatched: 2. Germline-derived CDR1 and CDR2 are DFQATT and SNEGSKA (reference sequence). This CDR3 is 14 amino acids long. The CDR3 DNA reads TGCAGTGCTAAGGGACAGGGCAGCAATCAGCCCCAGCATTTT. This gives the protein CSAKGQGSNQPQHF.

J is TRBJ1-6 and V is TRBV10-3; D is undetermined. V was pared by 3 bases and J by 7 bases, with 7 bases between. Per germline, CDR1 ENHRY and CDR2 SYGVKD. The CDR3 covers 13 residues. Here the CDR3 reads CAISDSENSPLHF. CDR3 nucleotides: TGTGCCATCAGTGACTCCGAGAATTCACCCCTCCACTTT.

The chain combines TRBV6-5 with TRBJ2-7; 9 nucleotides line up with TRBD1. Looked up from germline, CDR1 is MNHEY and CDR2 is SVGAGI. The CDR3 is 15 amino acids. V was pared by 6 bases and J by 5 bases, with 11 bases of the junction left unmatched. In DNA, the CDR3 is TGTGCCAGCAGCTTTTCCGGGACAGGGATGGACGAGCAGTACTTC. This translates into CASSFSGTGMDEQYF.

The chain is built from TRBV3-1 and TRBJ2-3; the D is unclear. Trimming cost V 1 base and J 6 bases, with 11 bases left between them. CDR1 LGHDT and CDR2 YNNKEL come from the germline V gene (reference sequence). This CDR3 contains 14 residues. In DNA form, the CDR3 reads TGTGCCAGCAGCCAAGCTGATCTTCCGGATACGCAGTATTTT. As protein: CASSQADLPDTQYF.

In its sample, this clonotype was seen once. The chain employs TRBV6-2 or TRBV6-3 and TRBJ2-7; TRBD1 agrees at 8 bases. The germline V gene encodes CDR1 MNHEY and CDR2 SVGEGT. The J segment lost 3 bases and the V segment lost 6 bases, leaving 10 bases of the junction unmatched. CDR3 size: 15 residues. The CDR3 protein is CASSHVEDRDYEQYF. The CDR3 region has the DNA TGTGCCAGCAGCCACGTTGAGGACAGGGACTACGAGCAGTACTTC.

This clonotype was detected only once. The gene calls are TRBV5-1 and TRBJ2-7; TRBD1 matches at 7 bases. CDR3 length equals 14 residues. The V gene's germline CDR1 is SGHRS and CDR2 YFSETQ. Trimming took 4 bases from V and 2 from J; bases not matched to a gene: 6. The DNA of the CDR3 is TGCGCCAGCAGCCTGGGACAGAACGCCTACGAGCAGTACTTC. Its protein is CASSLGQNAYEQYF.

Only a few counts were recorded for this clonotype. V gene TRBV25-1 combines with J gene TRBJ2-5; D is undetermined. The germline gives CDR1 MGHDK, CDR2 SYGVNS. The CDR3 has 15 amino acids. V gave up 1 base and J gave up 0 bases, with 9 bases separating them. As DNA, the CDR3 is TGTGCCAGCAGTGAATGGTCAGGAGACCAAGAGACCCAGTACTTC. This codes for CASSEWSGDQETQYF.

The chain has TRBV20-1 and TRBJ2-1, with a weak D call TRBD2 (5 bases). Trimming took off 3 bases at V and 0 bases at J, with 9 bases between the two ends. Looked up from germline, CDR1 is DFQATT and CDR2 is SNEGSKA (reference sequence). The CDR3 is 14 residues long. The DNA of the CDR3 is TGCAGTGCTAGCGGGGATAGCTCCTACAATGAGCAGTTCTTC. Its protein is CSASGDSSYNEQFF.

The chain uses TRBV6-5 and TRBJ2-7; D remains unclear. The CDR3 has 11 amino acids. V gave up 7 bases and J gave up 5 bases, with 9 bases separating them. The germline V gene has CDR1 MNHEY and CDR2 SVGAGI. CDR3 sequence: CASKEFDEQYF. The CDR3 coding sequence is TGTGCCAGCAAGGAATTCGACGAGCAGTACTTC.

This clonotype was detected only a few times. The rearrangement joins TRBV28 to TRBJ2-7; D perhaps matches TRBD2 (5 bases). The V end lost 5 bases, the J end lost 13 bases, and 24 bases lay between the germline ends. The CDR3 length is 14 residues. Germline CDR1 MDHEN, CDR2 SYDVKM. For the CDR3, the DNA is TGTGCCAGCAGTAAATATGTTGGGGAGTTCCCTAGATACTTC. This sequence encodes CASSKYVGEFPRYF.

The rearrangement uses TRBV14 and TRBJ1-6; 9 bases are shared with TRBD1. Germline V CDR1 and CDR2: SGHDN, FVKESK. The CDR3 runs to 16 residues. Trimming at V came to 6 bases and at J to 7 bases, leaving 10 bases not matched to a gene. The CDR3 DNA reads TGTGCCAGCAGGGCCGGGACAGGGACGACGAATTCACCCCTCCACTTT. The encoded protein is CASRAGTGTTNSPLHF.